The next 15 T cell receptor beta chains were all read from a single sample in a study of early T cells in non-severe SARS-CoV-2 infection. Via MiXCR, TCRdb re-called the 5' RACE reads, giving one row per CDR3 protein. The sample lists 95,000 to 100,000 distinct CDR3 sequences, around 14% seen once, with about 2% in the top ten. The sequencing sample was made of whole blood. The receptors come from an adult who was a healthcare worker with PCR-confirmed SARS-CoV-2 infection or an uninfected control (not recorded which).

This clonotype came up many times. Its ends do not fully match the called genes, so a read error is possible. This chain uses TRBV5-1 with TRBJ1-2; the D is unclear. This CDR3 comprises 12 residues. Germline CDR1 and CDR2: SGHRS and YFSETQ. CDR3 nucleotide sequence: TGTGCCAGCAGTTACGGCAGCTATGGCTACACCTTC. Its protein is CASSYGSYGYTF.

This sequence joins TRBV6-2 or TRBV6-3 and TRBJ1-5; 8 bases are shared with TRBD1. The CDR3 is made up of 13 amino acids. With 6 bases clipped from V and 4 bases from J, the junction kept 2 bases outside the gene matches. The germline V gene has CDR1 MNHEY and CDR2 SVGEGT. The DNA of the CDR3 is TGTGCCAGCAGGAGACAGGGGAATCAGCCCCAGCATTTT. This gives the protein CASRRQGNQPQHF.

This clonotype was counted many times. V usage is TRBV25-1 and J usage is TRBJ1-2; D may be TRBD1 (5 bases). The CDR3 loop spans 17 amino acids. Germline CDR1 MGHDK, CDR2 SYGVNS. Trimming pared 4 bases from V and 4 bases from J, leaving 22 bases between. CDR3 bases: TGTGCCAGCAGTGTCGGGGCCTCGACGGCCAGTCTCTATGGCTACACCTTC. It specifies CASSVGASTASLYGYTF.

This clonotype was picked up a small number of times. This chain connects TRBV20-1 to TRBJ2-2; tentatively, D is TRBD1 (6 bases). Trimming cost V 0 bases and J 2 bases, with 13 bases left between them. Germline CDR1 is DFQATT and CDR2 is SNEGSKA (reference sequence). The CDR3 consists of 16 residues. The CDR3 loop is CSARDRWGHNTGELFF. As DNA, the CDR3 is TGCAGTGCTAGAGATCGCTGGGGGCACAACACCGGGGAGCTGTTTTTT.

Comment on this clonotype: A read error may be the cause here, since a much bigger clone is one base away. The chain joins TRBV11-2 to TRBJ2-3, with a tentative D call TRBD1 (8 bases). The CDR3 is 16 amino acids. In germline, CDR1 is SGHAT, CDR2 FQNNGV. CDR3 loop: CASSARTGTTIDTRYF. The CDR3 DNA follows: TGTGCCAGCAGCGCACGGACAGGGACTACGATAGATACGCGGTATTTT.

This clonotype showed up just a few times. This chain joins TRBV29-1 and TRBJ2-7; no definite D call. This CDR3 spans 12 amino acids. Per the germline V gene, CDR1 is SQVTM and CDR2 is ANQGSEA. V shed 5 bases and J shed 0 bases, with 8 bases lying between them. DNA for the CDR3: TGCAGCGTTAACAGCAACTCCTACGAGCAGTACTTC. This gives the protein CSVNSNSYEQYF.

The chain links TRBV7-6 to TRBJ1-3; D remains unclear. V lost 4 bases to trimming and J lost 14 bases, with 12 bases between them. CDR1 is SGHVS and CDR2 is FNYEAQ in the germline V gene. There are 11 residues in the CDR3. The CDR3 bases are TGTGCCAGCAGCTCCGCCGGCCCGCTATATTTT. Amino acids: CASSSAGPLYF. The variable domain in full, with the rest retrieved from reference TRBV7-6 and TRBJ1-3, is GAGVSQSPRYKVTKRGQDVALRCDPISGHVSLYWYRQALGQGPEFLTYFNYEAQQDKSGLPNDRFSAERPEGSISTLTIQRTEQRDSAMYRCASSSAGPLYFGEGSWLTVV.

This clonotype was counted between two and nine times. J is TRBJ2-7 and V is TRBV6-2 or TRBV6-3; 11 bases fit TRBD1. V was clipped by 4 bases and J by 3 bases; unmatched bases: 11. Germline V CDR1 and CDR2: MNHEY, SVGEGT. The CDR3 has 17 amino acids. The CDR3 DNA reads TGTGCCAGCAGTTGGACAGATGGGGGACAGGGGGACTACGAGCAGTACTTC. Its protein is CASSWTDGGQGDYEQYF.

This clonotype has at least ten counts. The genes are TRBV4-3 and TRBJ1-2; possibly TRBD1 for D (6 bases). Germline V gene data show CDR1 as LGHNA and CDR2 as YSLEER. This CDR3 has 16 amino acids. The V end was cut by 0 bases, the J end by 6 bases, with 17 bases between. CDR3 bases: TGCGCCAGCAGCCAAGAAAGTGGGGCCAGGGGCCATGGCTACACCTTC. Translation: CASSQESGARGHGYTF.

This clonotype has only a few counts. The rearrangement links TRBV9 to TRBJ1-3, with no clear D. CDR3 length: 12 amino acids. Germline V CDR1 and CDR2: SGDLS, YYNGEE. V dropped 7 bases and J dropped 2 bases, with 7 bases sitting between them. The CDR3 here is CASGQAGNTIYF. The CDR3 region has the DNA TGTGCCAGCGGTCAGGCTGGAAACACCATATATTTT.

The rearrangement links TRBV6-2 or TRBV6-3 to TRBJ2-3; 9 bases map to TRBD2. The V segment lost 6 bases and the J segment 4 bases; nucleotides outside the gene matches: 5. This CDR3 is built from 14 residues. Germline lookup yields CDR1 MNHEY and CDR2 SVGEGT. The CDR3, as DNA: TGTGCCAGCAGACCAAGCGGGGGGCCAGATACGCAGTATTTT. Translating it yields CASRPSGGPDTQYF.

The table lists this clonotype with many counts. V gene TRBV6-6 combines with J gene TRBJ1-5; D might be TRBD1 (6 bases). The V gene's germline CDR1 is MNHNY and CDR2 SVGAGI (reference sequence). Trimming cost V 5 bases and J 0 bases, with 17 bases left between them. The CDR3 is 17 amino acids. As DNA, the CDR3 is TGTGCCAGCAGTATACAGGGTGCGGGATATAGCAATCAGCCCCAGCATTTT. Its translation is CASSIQGAGYSNQPQHF.

This clonotype was found a few times. This CDR3 is CAIDPTRGAEAFF. Here the CDR3 DNA reads TGTGCCATCGACCCTACCCGGGGTGCTGAAGCTTTCTTT. This chain connects TRBV10-3 to TRBJ1-1; D remains unclear. The CDR3 covers 13 residues. In germline, CDR1 is ENHRY, CDR2 SYGVKD. V was clipped by 8 bases and J by 6 bases, with 16 bases between them.

This clonotype was seen at least ten times. The V and J genes are TRBV5-6 and TRBJ1-1; D unresolved. Per germline, CDR1 SGHDT and CDR2 YYEEEE. This CDR3 contains 16 residues. V gave up 0 bases and J gave up 1 base, with 13 bases separating them. The CDR3 sequence is CASSLESRLGNTEAFF. As DNA, the CDR3 is TGTGCCAGCAGCTTGGAGTCACGCCTGGGGAACACTGAAGCTTTCTTT. Complete variable domain (other parts from reference TRBV5-6 and TRBJ1-1): DAGVTQSPTHLIKTRGQQVTLRCSPKSGHDTVSWYQQALGQGPQFIFQYYEEEERQRGNFPDRFSGHQFPNYSSELNVNALLLGDSALYLCASSLESRLGNTEAFFGQGTRLTVV.

The V gene is TRBV28, the J gene TRBJ2-7; TRBD2 is a possible D gene (7 bases). Germline V gives CDR1 MDHEN, CDR2 SYDVKM. V was clipped by 6 bases and J by 0 bases, with 15 bases between them. The CDR3 spans 15 residues. Here the CDR3 reads CASRSGTPLSYEQYF. In DNA form, the CDR3 reads TGTGCCAGCAGAAGCGGGACACCACTCTCCTACGAGCAGTACTTC.